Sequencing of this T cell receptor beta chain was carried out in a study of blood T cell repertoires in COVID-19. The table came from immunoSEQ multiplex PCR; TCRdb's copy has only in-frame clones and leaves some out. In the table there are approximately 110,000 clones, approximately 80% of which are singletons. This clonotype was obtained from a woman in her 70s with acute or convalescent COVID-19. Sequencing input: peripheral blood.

CDR3 sequence (DNA): TGCGCCAGCCGGGGGACCTACGAGCAGTACTTC. Its translation: CASRGTYEQYF. The chain combines TRBV5-1 with TRBJ2-7; weak D call: TRBD2 (6 bases). Germline-derived CDR1 and CDR2 are SGHRS and YFSETQ. CDR3 length: 11 residues. Trimming took off 7 bases at V and 2 bases at J, with 7 bases between the two ends. The entire variable domain, with the rest obtained from reference TRBV5-1 and TRBJ2-7, is as follows: KAGVTQTPRYLIKTRGQQVTLSCSPISGHRSVSWYQQTPGQGLQFLFEYFSETQRNKGNFPGRFSGRQFSNSRSEMNVSTLELGDSALYLCASRGTYEQYFGPGTRLTVT.